Presented here are 3 T cell receptor beta chains from one specimen sequenced in a study of blood T cell repertoires in COVID-19. TCRdb's table, derived via immunoSEQ multiplex PCR, lists solely in-frame clones and lacks some. This repertoire shows 310,000 or so clones, about 91% found once; its top ten account for around 9.5%. Sequencing used PBMCs or T cells enriched from blood (not recorded which). Receptor source: a woman between 40 and 55 years old who had recovered from COVID-19.

The chain links TRBV5-1 to TRBJ1-6, with a tentative D call TRBD1 (6 bases). CDR3 size: 15 residues. Looked up from germline, CDR1 is SGHRS and CDR2 is YFSETQ. V was cut by 2 bases and J by 5 bases, with 11 bases left in between. CDR3 nucleotides: TGCGCCAGCAGCTTACGGGGGGGCGATAATTCACCCCTCCACTTT. Protein: CASSLRGGDNSPLHF.

This clone showed up just once. The chain is built from TRBV7-8 and TRBJ2-1; D might be TRBD2 (5 bases). The germline V gene has CDR1 SGHVS and CDR2 FQNEAQ. The germline V and J ends were trimmed by 3 bases and 5 bases, with 8 bases remaining between them. This CDR3 has 13 amino acids. CDR3 bases: TGTGCCAGCAGCTTGAAGGAGGACAATGAGCAGTTCTTC. As protein: CASSLKEDNEQFF.

CDR3 amino acids: CASSVAGGPLQTQYF. CDR3 DNA: TGTGCCAGCAGTGTGGCGGGAGGGCCTCTGCAGACCCAGTACTTC. The rearrangement links TRBV2 to TRBJ2-5; the match to TRBD2 covers 9 bases. Germline CDR1 and CDR2: SNHLY and FYNNEI. The trim removed 4 bases at V and 6 bases at J, leaving 9 bases unmatched. This CDR3 has 15 residues.